Sequencing of this T cell receptor beta chain was carried out in a study of shared clonotypes between healthy human individuals. In germline, CDR1 is SNHLY, CDR2 FYNNEI. This CDR3 comprises 13 residues. The germline V and J ends were trimmed by 6 bases and 5 bases, with 13 bases remaining between them. Sequenced by immunoSEQ multiplex PCR; TCRdb stores in-frame clones only, minus some. The sample carries around 1,000,000 clones, roughly 77% recorded once. This clonotype was obtained from a man aged 18-30 years in good health. Some clones in this sample may be carry-over from other donors' samples. V gene TRBV2 combines with J gene TRBJ2-5; D remains ambiguous. What was sequenced was memory CD4+ T cells from PBMCs. The subset denotes: CD45RA-negative fraction. CDR3 coding DNA: TGTGCCAGCAGCGAATCGGGCAGGGAGACCCAGTACTTC. Encoded protein: CASSESGRETQYF.